The T cell receptor beta chain under discussion was sequenced for a study of blood T cell repertoires in COVID-19. Study-wide background: The samples span acute and convalescent COVID-19 from the United States, Italy and Spain. Nucleic acid was either cDNA or gDNA, and it came from T cells, B-cell-depleted T cells, or PBMCs.

Original processing notes: Estimated nucleated cell counts came from reference gene primer amplification. Repertoires were generated with immunoSEQ multiplex PCR, while TCRdb's copy carries only in-frame clones and drops some. V, J and clone size are those of that table, while D and trimming were read from the DNA. Of 62,000 or so clones in the sample, 88% were seen once. V lost 6 bases and J lost 3, with 15 bases in between. This CDR3 comprises 15 residues. Germline V gene data show CDR1 as MNHEY and CDR2 as SVGAGI. In this sample, this clone turned up once. The receptor comes from a human donor in a cohort sampled during active COVID-19. The specimen was peripheral blood. The chain has TRBV6-5 and TRBJ1-5; D call uncertain. CDR3 sequence (DNA): TGTGCCAGCAGGGGCATCTCTTACACCAATCAGCCCCAGCATTTT. It codes for CASRGISYTNQPQHF.